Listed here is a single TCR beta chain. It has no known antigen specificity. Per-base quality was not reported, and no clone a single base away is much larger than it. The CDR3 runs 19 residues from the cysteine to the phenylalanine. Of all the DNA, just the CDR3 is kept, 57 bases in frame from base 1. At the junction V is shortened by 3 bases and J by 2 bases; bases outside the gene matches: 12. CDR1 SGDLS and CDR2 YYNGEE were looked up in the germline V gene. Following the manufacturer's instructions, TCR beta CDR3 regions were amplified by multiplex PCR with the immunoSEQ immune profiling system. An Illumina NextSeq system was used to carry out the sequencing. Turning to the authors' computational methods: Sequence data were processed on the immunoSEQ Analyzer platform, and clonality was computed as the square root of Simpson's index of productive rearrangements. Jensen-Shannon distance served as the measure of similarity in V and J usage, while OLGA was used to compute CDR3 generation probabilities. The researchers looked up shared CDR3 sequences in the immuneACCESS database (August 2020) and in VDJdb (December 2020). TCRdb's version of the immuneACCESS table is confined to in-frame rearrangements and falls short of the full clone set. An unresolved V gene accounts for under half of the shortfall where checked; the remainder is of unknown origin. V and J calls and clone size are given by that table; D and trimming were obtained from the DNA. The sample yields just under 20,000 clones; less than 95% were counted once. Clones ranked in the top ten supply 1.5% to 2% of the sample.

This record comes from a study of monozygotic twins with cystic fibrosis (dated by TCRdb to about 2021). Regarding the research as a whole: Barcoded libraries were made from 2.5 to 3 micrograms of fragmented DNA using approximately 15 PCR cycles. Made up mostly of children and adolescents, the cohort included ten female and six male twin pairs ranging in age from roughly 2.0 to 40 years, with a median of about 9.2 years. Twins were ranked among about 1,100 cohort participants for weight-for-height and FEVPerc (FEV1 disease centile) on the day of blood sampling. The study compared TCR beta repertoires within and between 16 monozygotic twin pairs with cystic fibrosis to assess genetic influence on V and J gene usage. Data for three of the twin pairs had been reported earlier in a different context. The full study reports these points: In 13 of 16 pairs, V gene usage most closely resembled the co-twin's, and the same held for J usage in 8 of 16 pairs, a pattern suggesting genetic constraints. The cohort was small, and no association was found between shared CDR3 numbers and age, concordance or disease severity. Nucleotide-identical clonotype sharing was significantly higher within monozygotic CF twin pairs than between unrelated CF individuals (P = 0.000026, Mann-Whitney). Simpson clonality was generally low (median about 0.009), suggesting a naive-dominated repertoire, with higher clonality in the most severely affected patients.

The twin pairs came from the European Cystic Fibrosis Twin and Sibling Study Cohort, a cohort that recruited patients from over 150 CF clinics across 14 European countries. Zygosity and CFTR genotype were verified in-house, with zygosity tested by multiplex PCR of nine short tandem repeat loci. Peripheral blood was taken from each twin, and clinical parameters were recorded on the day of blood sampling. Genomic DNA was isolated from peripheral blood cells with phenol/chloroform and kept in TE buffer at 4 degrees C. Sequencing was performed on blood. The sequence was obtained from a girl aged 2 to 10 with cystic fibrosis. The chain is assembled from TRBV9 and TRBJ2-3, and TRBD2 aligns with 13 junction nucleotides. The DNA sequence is TGTGCCAGCAGCGCGGAGGGGGGGACTAGCGGGACTAACACAGATACGCAGTATTTT. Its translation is CASSAEGGTSGTNTDTQYF.